This paragraph reports one T cell receptor (beta chain). Its antigen is as yet unknown. The sample is drawn from a study of T-cell memory formation after mild COVID-19. Study outcomes and limitations: Clones that shrank (day 15 to 85) were balanced CD4/CD8, whereas later expanders leaned CD4+.

One entry per CDR3 protein, called by TCRdb with MiXCR from the 5' RACE reads. The sample includes about 270,000 distinct CDR3 sequences, roughly 15% seen only once; the top ten take 2% to 2.5%. Trimming at V came to 5 bases and at J to 4 bases, leaving 8 bases not matched to a gene. CDR3 length: 15 amino acids. CDR1 and CDR2 from the germline V gene are MGHRA and YSYEKL. This clonotype was obtained from an adult woman who had mild COVID-19 (a few samples of this study predate the infection). Cell type and time point are not known. Sample: PBMCs or a T cell subset sorted from them (not recorded which). The rearrangement links TRBV4-1 to TRBJ2-7, with 10 bases lining up with TRBD1. The CDR3 here is CASSVRTGGVYEQYF. CDR3 bases: TGCGCCAGCAGCGTTCGGACAGGGGGTGTTTACGAGCAGTACTTC.